These 10 T cell receptor beta chains share one sample of origin, sequenced in a study of blood T cells in healthy people across ages. Using a J-beta primer mix together with a sample-barcoded 5' primer, a second PCR was run for roughly 7 to 12 cycles. TCRdb recomputed calls from the 5' RACE reads with MiXCR, one row per CDR3 protein. In the table there are about a million distinct CDR3 sequences, roughly two fifths of which are singletons. The specimen was blood. The source of these receptors is a young man in good health.

The chain is built from TRBV4-2 and TRBJ2-3; 10 nucleotides agree with TRBD1. The junction had 7 bases not matched to a gene; V was cut back by 4 bases and J by 3 bases. The CDR3 covers 16 residues. The germline CDR1 and CDR2 sequences are LGHNA and YNFKEQ. CDR3 DNA sequence: TGTGCCAGCAGCCCGACCCCGGGACAGGGGACAGATACGCAGTATTTT. Translated, it gives CASSPTPGQGTDTQYF.

The V and J genes are TRBV20-1 and TRBJ1-4, with 8 bases aligning to TRBD1. V gave up 6 bases and J gave up 4 bases; unmatched junction bases: 1. The CDR3 is made up of 12 amino acids. Germline V gene lookup returns CDR1 DFQATT and CDR2 SNEGSKA (reference sequence). In DNA, the CDR3 is TGCAGTGCCGACAGGGGTAATGAAAAACTGTTTTTT. Translating it yields CSADRGNEKLFF.

The sample holds a few counts of this clonotype. Mismatch with germline at one junction end may stem from a read error. This chain connects TRBV6-5 to TRBJ2-5; D uncertain. The length of the CDR3 is 13 residues. Germline CDR1 is MNHEY and CDR2 is SVGAGI. CDR3 in DNA: TGTGCCGGCAGTTACTTAGCCCAAGAGACCCAGTACTTC. Amino acid sequence: CAGSYLAQETQYF.

The table lists this clonotype with a few counts. The junction and the germline gene differ at one end; a read error may be behind it. The rearrangement uses TRBV5-1 and TRBJ2-5; 10 bases map to TRBD1. CDR1 and CDR2 from the germline V gene are SGHRS and YFSETQ. The CDR3 runs to 15 residues. CDR3 in DNA: TGCACCAGCAGCTCGGACAGGGGGTGGTACAATGAGCAGTACTTC. It specifies CTSSSDRGWYNEQYF.

V gene TRBV3-1 combines with J gene TRBJ2-1; D call uncertain. The CDR3 is made up of 16 amino acids. Germline CDR1 is LGHDT and CDR2 is YNNKEL (reference sequence). Trimming left V 4 bases short and J 2 bases short, with 15 bases between. The DNA of the CDR3 is TGTGCCAGCAGCCTCCCCTTAGATAATACCTACAATGAGCAGTTCTTC. It yields the protein CASSLPLDNTYNEQFF.

The chain couples TRBV15 to TRBJ2-3; D perhaps matches TRBD1 (6 bases). The CDR3 is 15 amino acids. The germline V and J ends were trimmed by 0 bases and 6 bases, with 13 bases remaining between them. CDR1 and CDR2 (germline): LNHNV, YYDKDF (reference sequence). This CDR3 reads CATSRDKATGDTQYF. CDR3 DNA: TGTGCCACCAGCAGAGATAAAGCAACAGGGGATACGCAGTATTTT.

This chain joins TRBV6-2 or TRBV6-3 and TRBJ2-1; 7 bases are a match to TRBD2. V shed 0 bases and J 2 bases; nucleotides not matched to a gene: 7. The CDR3 totals 17 residues. The germline V gene encodes CDR1 MNHEY and CDR2 SVGEGT. CDR3: CASSYSPSGEAYNEQFF. DNA of the CDR3: TGTGCCAGCAGTTACTCGCCGAGCGGGGAGGCCTACAATGAGCAGTTCTTC.

V is TRBV11-2 and J is TRBJ1-1, with D possibly TRBD1 on 6 matching bases. This CDR3 comprises 16 residues. The V and J ends lost 5 bases and 3 bases respectively, with 19 bases between them. Germline-derived CDR1 and CDR2 are SGHAT and FQNNGV. CDR3 in amino acids: CASSLAPRGKDTEAFF. The CDR3 coding sequence is TGTGCCAGCAGCCTCGCCCCTAGGGGGAAAGACACTGAAGCTTTCTTT.

The CDR3: CARPITRGAGYTF. The CDR3 region has the DNA TGTGCCAGGCCAATCACCCGGGGCGCTGGCTACACCTTC. The chain couples TRBV27 to TRBJ1-2, with D perhaps matching TRBD1 (5 bases). Germline V gene lookup returns CDR1 MNHEY and CDR2 SMNVEV (reference sequence). This CDR3 has 13 residues. Deletions cut 9 bases from V and 7 bases from J, with 18 bases between.

This clonotype was found a few times. The CDR3 nucleotides are TGTGCCAGCAGTTCGGGTGATACTAATGAAAAACTGTTTTTT. This codes for CASSSGDTNEKLFF. This chain links TRBV27 with TRBJ1-4; the D is unclear. CDR3 length: 14 amino acids. V lost 4 bases to trimming and J lost 2 bases, with 8 bases between them. CDR1 and CDR2 (germline): MNHEY, SMNVEV (reference sequence).